The 5 T cell receptor beta chains below all came from one sample that was sequenced in a study of cytomegalovirus exposure and HLA in healthy donors. Primers included in the PCR were 60 Vbeta and 13 Jbeta primers. This table comes from immunoSEQ multiplex PCR, and its TCRdb copy is limited to in-frame clones, with some not included. The data hold approximately 150,000 clones, with roughly four fifths observed a single time. What was sequenced was PBMCs. The receptors stem from a man aged 45-60 years in good health and CMV-seropositive.

This clone appeared a single time. V and J are TRBV2 and TRBJ2-4, with D maybe TRBD1 (5 bases). CDR1 SNHLY and CDR2 FYNNEI come from the germline V gene. The V and J ends lost 5 bases and 1 base respectively, with 12 bases between them. The CDR3 totals 15 residues. The CDR3 is CASSPGLMAKNIQYF. CDR3 bases: TGTGCCAGCAGTCCAGGGTTAATGGCCAAAAACATTCAGTACTTC. The complete variable domain, with remaining parts taken from reference TRBV2 and TRBJ2-4, reads EPEVTQTPSHQVTQMGQEVILRCVPISNHLYFYWYRQILGQKVEFLVSFYNNEISEKSEIFDDQFSVERPDGSNFTLKIRSTKLEDSAMYFCASSPGLMAKNIQYFGAGTRLSVL.

This rearrangement joins TRBV18 to TRBJ2-5, with TRBD2 matching 10 bases. The J call is uncertain, as TRBJ2-7 better fits the DNA end. The germline V gene encodes CDR1 KGHSH and CDR2 LQKENI. The CDR3 contains 15 residues. CDR3 nucleotides: TGTGCCAGCTCACCAAGCGGGGGGGCCGTCGACGAGCAGTACTTC. Protein: CASSPSGGAVDEQYF.

This clone was detected only a few times. The J gene is TRBJ2-3, the V gene TRBV7-3; 10 positions agree with TRBD2. The CDR3 sequence is 19 residues long. Germline CDR1 is SGHTA and CDR2 is FQGTGA. V gave up 0 bases and J gave up 1 base; unmatched junction bases: 10. In DNA, the CDR3 is TGTGCCAGCAGCTTAACGGCTAGCGGGAGACTTAGCGGCACAGATACGCAGTATTTT. Its protein product is CASSLTASGRLSGTDTQYF.

This clone came up once. The V call is TRBV28, the J call TRBJ2-1; TRBD1 matches at 11 bases. With V trimmed by 1 base and J by 7 bases, 6 bases remained unmatched. The germline CDR1 and CDR2 sequences are MDHEN and SYDVKM. The length of the CDR3 is 16 residues. In DNA, the CDR3 is TGTGCCAGCAGTTTATTCGGACAGGGGGCTCGAAATGAGCAGTTCTTC. Protein product: CASSLFGQGARNEQFF.

The gene calls are TRBV7-6 and TRBJ2-1; D is undetermined. V was pared by 0 bases and J by 6 bases, with 6 bases between. The germline gives CDR1 SGHVS, CDR2 FNYEAQ. The CDR3 is made up of 13 amino acids. The CDR3 region is CASSLALSNEQFF. DNA of the CDR3: TGTGCCAGCAGCTTAGCGCTATCCAATGAGCAGTTCTTC. The full variable domain, with the rest looked up from reference TRBV7-6 and TRBJ2-1, is GAGVSQSPRYKVTKRGQDVALRCDPISGHVSLYWYRQALGQGPEFLTYFNYEAQQDKSGLPNDRFSAERPEGSISTLTIQRTEQRDSAMYRCASSLALSNEQFFGPGTRLTVL.